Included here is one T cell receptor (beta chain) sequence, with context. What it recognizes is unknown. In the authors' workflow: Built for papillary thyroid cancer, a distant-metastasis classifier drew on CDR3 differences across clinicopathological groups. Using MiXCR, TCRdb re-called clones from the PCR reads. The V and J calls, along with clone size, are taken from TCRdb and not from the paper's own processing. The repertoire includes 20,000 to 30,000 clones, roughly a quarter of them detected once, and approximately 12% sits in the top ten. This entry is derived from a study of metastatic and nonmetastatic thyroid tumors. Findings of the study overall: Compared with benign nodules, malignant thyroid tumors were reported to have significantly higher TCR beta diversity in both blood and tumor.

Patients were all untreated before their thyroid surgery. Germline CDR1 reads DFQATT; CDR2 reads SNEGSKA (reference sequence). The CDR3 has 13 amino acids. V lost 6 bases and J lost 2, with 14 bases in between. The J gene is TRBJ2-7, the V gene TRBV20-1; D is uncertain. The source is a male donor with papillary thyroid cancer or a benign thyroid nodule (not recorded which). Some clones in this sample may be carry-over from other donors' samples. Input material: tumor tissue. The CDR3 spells CSAVHYVTYEQYF. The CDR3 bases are TGCAGTGCCGTCCACTACGTGACCTACGAGCAGTACTTC.